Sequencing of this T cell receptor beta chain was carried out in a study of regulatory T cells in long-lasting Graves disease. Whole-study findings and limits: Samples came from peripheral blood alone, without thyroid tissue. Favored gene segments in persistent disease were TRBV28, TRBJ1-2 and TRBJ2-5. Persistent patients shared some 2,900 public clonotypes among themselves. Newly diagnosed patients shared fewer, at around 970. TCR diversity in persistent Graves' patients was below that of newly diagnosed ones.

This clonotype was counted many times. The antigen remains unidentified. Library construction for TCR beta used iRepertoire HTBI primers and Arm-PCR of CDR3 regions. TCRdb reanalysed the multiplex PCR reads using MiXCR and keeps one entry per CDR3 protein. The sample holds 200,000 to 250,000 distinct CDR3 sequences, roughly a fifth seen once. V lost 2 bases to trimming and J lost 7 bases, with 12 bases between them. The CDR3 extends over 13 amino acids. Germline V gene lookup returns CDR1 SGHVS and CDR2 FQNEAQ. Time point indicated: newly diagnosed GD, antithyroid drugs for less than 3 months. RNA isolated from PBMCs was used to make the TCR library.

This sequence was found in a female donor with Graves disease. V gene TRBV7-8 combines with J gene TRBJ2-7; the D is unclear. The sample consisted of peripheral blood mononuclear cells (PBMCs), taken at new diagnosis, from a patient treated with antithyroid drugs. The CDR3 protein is CASSLSPLREQYF. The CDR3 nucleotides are TGTGCCAGCAGCTTATCCCCGTTGAGGGAGCAGTACTTC.